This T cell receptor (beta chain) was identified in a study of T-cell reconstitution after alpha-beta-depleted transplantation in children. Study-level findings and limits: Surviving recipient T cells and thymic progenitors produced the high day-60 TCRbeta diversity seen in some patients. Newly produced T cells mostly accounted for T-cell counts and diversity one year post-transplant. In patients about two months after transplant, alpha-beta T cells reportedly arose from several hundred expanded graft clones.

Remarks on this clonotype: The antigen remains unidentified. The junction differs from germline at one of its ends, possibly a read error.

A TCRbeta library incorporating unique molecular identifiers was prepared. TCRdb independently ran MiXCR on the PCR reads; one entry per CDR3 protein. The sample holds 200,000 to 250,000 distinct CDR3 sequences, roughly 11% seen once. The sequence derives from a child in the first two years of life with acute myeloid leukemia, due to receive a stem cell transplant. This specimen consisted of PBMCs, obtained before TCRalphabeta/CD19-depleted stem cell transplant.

The CDR3 protein is CTSSFYQPQHF. The CDR3 DNA follows: TGTACCAGCAGTTTTTATCAGCCCCAGCATTTT. The chain has TRBV28 and TRBJ1-5, with D hard to call. The germline V gene encodes CDR1 MDHEN and CDR2 SYDVKM. The CDR3 is 11 residues long.